The entry below describes one TCR beta chain. CDR1 is SGHAT and CDR2 is FQNNGV in the germline V gene. V gave up 7 bases and J gave up 10 bases, with 14 bases separating them. This CDR3 has 13 amino acids. Data came from immunoSEQ multiplex PCR; TCRdb stores just in-frame clones and leaves some out. The profile shows under 250,000 clones, 81% of them singletons. The data were obtained in a study of blood T cell repertoires in COVID-19. J is TRBJ1-6 and V is TRBV11-2; D perhaps matches TRBD1 (5 bases). The sequencing sample was made of PBMCs or T cells enriched from blood (not recorded which). The clonotype comes from a woman between 45 and 65 years old with acute COVID-19. The CDR3 reads CASNQGFGSPLHF. In DNA form, the CDR3 reads TGTGCCAGCAACCAGGGTTTTGGGTCACCCCTCCACTTT.